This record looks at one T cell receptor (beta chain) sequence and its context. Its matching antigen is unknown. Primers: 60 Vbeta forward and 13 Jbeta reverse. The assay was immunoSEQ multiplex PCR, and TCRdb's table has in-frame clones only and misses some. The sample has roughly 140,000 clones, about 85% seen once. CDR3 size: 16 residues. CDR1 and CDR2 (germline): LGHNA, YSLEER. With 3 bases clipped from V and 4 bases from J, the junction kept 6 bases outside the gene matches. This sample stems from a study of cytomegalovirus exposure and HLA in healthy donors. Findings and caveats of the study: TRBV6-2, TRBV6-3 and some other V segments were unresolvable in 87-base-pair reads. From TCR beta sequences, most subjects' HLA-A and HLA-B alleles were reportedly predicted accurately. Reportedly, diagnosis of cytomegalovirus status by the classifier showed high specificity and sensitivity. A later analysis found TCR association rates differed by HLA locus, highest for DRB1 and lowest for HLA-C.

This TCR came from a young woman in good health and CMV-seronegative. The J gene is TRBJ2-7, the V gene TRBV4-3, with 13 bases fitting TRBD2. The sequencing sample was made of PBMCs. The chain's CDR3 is CASSQGLAGNKYEQYF. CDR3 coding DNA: TGCGCCAGCAGCCAGGGACTAGCGGGAAACAAGTACGAGCAGTACTTC.